The entry that follows covers one T cell receptor beta chain sequence. Its antigen is undetermined. The V end was cut by 3 bases, the J end by 2 bases, with 10 bases between. The CDR3 runs to 14 residues. Per germline, CDR1 MGHRA and CDR2 YSYEKL. This sample stems from a study of blood T cells in healthy people across ages. Study-wide results and caveats: The study found TCR beta diversity correlated strongly with naive T cell percentage.

Healthy Caucasian individuals from Russia aged about 6 to 100 were enrolled as donors. Each sample yielded at least 6 million isolated PBMCs. The second PCR ran about 6 to 12 cycles with a sample-barcoded 5' primer and J-beta primers. Each cDNA molecule carried a tag from a template-switch adaptor that contained 12 random nucleotides. Via MiXCR, TCRdb re-called the 5' RACE reads, giving one row per CDR3 protein. The sample has hundreds of thousands of distinct CDR3 sequences, 30% to 45% seen once. The rearrangement joins TRBV4-1 to TRBJ2-5; D remains ambiguous. The sequence was collected from a man between 18 and 35 years old in good health. The sample was blood. CDR3 region: CASSQFLSQETQYF. In nucleotides, the CDR3 is TGCGCCAGCAGCCAGTTCCTGTCTCAAGAGACCCAGTACTTC.